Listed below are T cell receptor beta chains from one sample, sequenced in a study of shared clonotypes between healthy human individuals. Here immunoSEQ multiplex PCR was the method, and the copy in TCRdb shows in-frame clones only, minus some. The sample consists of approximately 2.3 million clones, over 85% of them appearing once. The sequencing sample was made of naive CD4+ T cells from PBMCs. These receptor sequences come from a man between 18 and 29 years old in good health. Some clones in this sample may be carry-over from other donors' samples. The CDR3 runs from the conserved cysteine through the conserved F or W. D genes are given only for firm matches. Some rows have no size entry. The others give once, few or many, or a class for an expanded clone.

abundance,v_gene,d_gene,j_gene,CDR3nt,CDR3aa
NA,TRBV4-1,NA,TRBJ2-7,TGCGCCAGCAGCCAAGGACACCCTGGCGCCTACGAGCAGTACTTC,CASSQGHPGAYEQYF
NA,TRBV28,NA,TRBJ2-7,TGTGCCAGCAGTTTATTCGGTCTCGGGGGGCAGTACTTC,CASSLFGLGGQYF
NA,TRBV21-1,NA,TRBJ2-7,TGTGCCAGCAGCAACAAGATGGGACAGGGGAACTACGAGCAGTACTTC,CASSNKMGQGNYEQYF
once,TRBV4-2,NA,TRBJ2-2,TGTGCCAGCAGCCAAGAGCCTAGCCGGAACACCGGGGAGCTGTTTTTT,CASSQEPSRNTGELFF
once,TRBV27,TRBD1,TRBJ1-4,TGTGCCAACCTCCGACAGGGACGGGGGGAAAAACTGTTTTTT,CANLRQGRGEKLFF
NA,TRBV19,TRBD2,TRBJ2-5,TGTGCCAGTAGTATGGGGCGGGAGCTATACTTC,CASSMGRELYF
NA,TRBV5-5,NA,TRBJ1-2,TGTGCCAGCAGCCAAGGTTTCGCTGACTATGGCTACACCTTC,CASSQGFADYGYTF
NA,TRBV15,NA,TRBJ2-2,TGTGCCACCAGCCCCCAGGCCGGGGAGCTGTTTTTT,CATSPQAGELFF
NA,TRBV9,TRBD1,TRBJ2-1,TGTGCCAGCAGCTCTGACAGGGGCCGTAGCTCCTACAATGAGCAGTTCTTC,CASSSDRGRSSYNEQFF
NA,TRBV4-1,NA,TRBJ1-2,TGCGCCAGCAGCCAAGGTGTAACAGGCCTCCTCTATGGCTACACCTTC,CASSQGVTGLLYGYTF
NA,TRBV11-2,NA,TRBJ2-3,TGTGCCAGCAGCTTACGCGTTTCGGGAGAGGGAGATACGCAGTATTTT,CASSLRVSGEGDTQYF